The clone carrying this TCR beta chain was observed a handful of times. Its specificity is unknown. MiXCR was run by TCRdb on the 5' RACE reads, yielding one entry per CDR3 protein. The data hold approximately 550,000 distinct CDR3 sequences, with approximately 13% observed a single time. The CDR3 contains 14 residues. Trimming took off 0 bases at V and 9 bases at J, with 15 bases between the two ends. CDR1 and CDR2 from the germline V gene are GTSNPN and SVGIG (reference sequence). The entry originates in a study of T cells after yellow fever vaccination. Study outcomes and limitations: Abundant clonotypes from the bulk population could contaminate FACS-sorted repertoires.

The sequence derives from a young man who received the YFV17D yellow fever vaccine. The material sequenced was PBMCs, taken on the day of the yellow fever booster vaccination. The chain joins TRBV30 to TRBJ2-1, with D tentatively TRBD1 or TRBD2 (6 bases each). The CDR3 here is CAWSVGGNAGEQFF. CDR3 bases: TGTGCCTGGAGTGTAGGGGGGAATGCAGGTGAGCAGTTCTTC.